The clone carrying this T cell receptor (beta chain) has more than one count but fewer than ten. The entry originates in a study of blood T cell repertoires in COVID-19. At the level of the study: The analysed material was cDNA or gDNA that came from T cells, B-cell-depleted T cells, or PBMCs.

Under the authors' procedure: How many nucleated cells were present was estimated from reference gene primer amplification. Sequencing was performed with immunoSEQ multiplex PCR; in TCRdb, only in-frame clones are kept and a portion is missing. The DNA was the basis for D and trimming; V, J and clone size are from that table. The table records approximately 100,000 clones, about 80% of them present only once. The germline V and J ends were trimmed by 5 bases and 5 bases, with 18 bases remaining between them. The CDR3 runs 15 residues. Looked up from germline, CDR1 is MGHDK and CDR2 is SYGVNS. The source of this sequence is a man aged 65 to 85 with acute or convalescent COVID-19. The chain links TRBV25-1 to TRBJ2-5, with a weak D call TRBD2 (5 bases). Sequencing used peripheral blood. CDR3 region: CASSSGLLLGETQYF. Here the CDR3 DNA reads TGTGCCAGCAGTTCCGGACTCTTACTCGGGGAGACCCAGTACTTC. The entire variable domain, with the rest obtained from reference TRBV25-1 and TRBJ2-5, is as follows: EADIYQTPRYLVIGTGKKITLECSQTMGHDKMYWYQQDPGMELHLIHYSYGVNSTEKGDLSSESTVSRIRTEHFPLTLESARPSHTSQYLCASSSGLLLGETQYFGPGTRLLVL.